The 10 T cell receptor beta chains below were found in one sample sequenced in a study of T-cell reconstitution after alpha-beta-depleted transplantation in children. Unique molecular identifiers were incorporated during preparation of the TCRbeta library. One entry per CDR3 protein results from TCRdb running MiXCR on the PCR reads. This table has approximately 420,000 distinct CDR3 sequences, about a tenth appearing once. This specimen consisted of PBMCs from the stem cell graft donor, obtained from the stem cell graft. The source is a human donor who donated a stem cell graft to a child with acute myeloid leukemia.

The gene calls are TRBV27 and TRBJ1-2; possibly TRBD1 for D (5 bases). The CDR3 runs to 14 residues. Between the trimmed V and J ends, which lost 3 bases and 0 bases, there was a span of 8 bases. Germline lookup yields CDR1 MNHEY and CDR2 SMNVEV (reference sequence). The CDR3, as DNA: TGTGCCAGCAGTTTCATGGGGGCTAACTATGGCTACACCTTC. Protein product: CASSFMGANYGYTF.

The sample holds a few counts of this clonotype. The genes are TRBV5-6 and TRBJ1-2; possible D gene TRBD1, 5 bases. V lost 0 bases and J 5 bases, leaving 14 bases between the germline ends. Germline V gene data show CDR1 as SGHDT and CDR2 as YYEEEE. The CDR3 sequence is 15 residues long. The CDR3 protein is CASSLERGAGYGYTF. CDR3 in DNA: TGTGCCAGCAGCTTGGAGAGAGGGGCGGGGTATGGCTACACCTTC.

The rearrangement uses TRBV18 and TRBJ2-1; unclear D gene. Trimming cost V 4 bases and J 0 bases, with 10 bases left between them. CDR1 and CDR2 from the germline V gene are KGHSH and LQKENI. The CDR3 has 15 residues. The CDR3 DNA reads TGTGCCAGCTCACAGGGTTCGAGCTCCTACAATGAGCAGTTCTTC. Protein product: CASSQGSSSYNEQFF.

In its sample, this clonotype was seen a few times. The chain is built from TRBV6-5 and TRBJ2-7; TRBD1 matches 7 bases. Germline-derived CDR1 and CDR2 are MNHEY and SVGAGI. There are 15 residues in the CDR3. V trimming: 0 bases; J trimming: 3 bases; junction bases outside the gene matches: 5. The CDR3 is CASSYSRQGHYEQYV. In DNA form, the CDR3 reads TGTGCCAGCAGTTACTCAAGACAGGGTCACTACGAGCAGTACGTC.

This clonotype was counted only a few times. This rearrangement joins TRBV28 to TRBJ2-4; D not certain. CDR3 size: 15 residues. From germline, CDR1 is MDHEN and CDR2 SYDVKM. V shed 2 bases and J shed 0 bases, with 8 bases lying between them. The chain's CDR3 is CASSLVGLAKNIQYF. The DNA of the CDR3 is TGTGCCAGCAGTTTAGTCGGTCTAGCCAAAAACATTCAGTACTTC.

V gene TRBV7-2 combines with J gene TRBJ2-7; no clear D gene. The V gene lost 3 bases and the J gene lost 2 bases, with 8 bases spanning the gap. CDR3 length: 13 amino acids. CDR1 and CDR2 (germline): SGHTA, FQGNSA. CDR3 DNA sequence: TGTGCCAGCAGCTTTGGCATCACCTACGAGCAGTACGTC. Protein product: CASSFGITYEQYV.

This clonotype was counted only a few times. This chain links TRBV20-1 with TRBJ2-7, with 8 bases lining up with TRBD2. The CDR3 is made up of 12 amino acids. Unmatched junction bases numbered 1, after V lost 3 bases and J lost 3 bases. Per germline, CDR1 DFQATT and CDR2 SNEGSKA (reference sequence). Here the CDR3 reads CSARGLDYEQYF. In DNA form, the CDR3 reads TGCAGTGCTAGGGGACTAGACTACGAGCAGTACTTC.

The table lists this clonotype with a few counts. The rearrangement links TRBV7-2 to TRBJ2-2; TRBD2 aligns across 8 bases. The CDR3 spans 16 residues. Per germline, CDR1 SGHTA and CDR2 FQGNSA. The V gene end was trimmed by 5 bases and the J gene end by 1 base; junction bases not matched to a gene: 6. CDR3 sequence reads: CASSQWTSRNTGELFF. CDR3 nucleotides: TGTGCCAGCAGCCAATGGACTAGCCGGAACACCGGGGAGCTGTTTTTT.

Points on this clonotype: The junction does not match germline at one end; this may be a read error. CDR3 in amino acids: CASSPGQYGYIF. In DNA form, the CDR3 reads TGTGCCAGCAGCCCGGGACAGTATGGCTACATCTTC. J is TRBJ1-2 and V is TRBV5-6; 7 bases are shared with TRBD1. Germline CDR1 SGHDT, CDR2 YYEEEE. This CDR3 has 12 amino acids. Using reference TRBV5-6 and TRBJ1-2 for the parts outside the CDR3, the full variable domain is DAGVTQSPTHLIKTRGQQVTLRCSPKSGHDTVSWYQQALGQGPQFIFQYYEEEERQRGNFPDRFSGHQFPNYSSELNVNALLLGDSALYLCASSPGQYGYIFGSGTRLTVV.

The sample holds a few counts of this clonotype. The chain is built from TRBV12-3 or TRBV12-4 and TRBJ2-5; D unresolved. This CDR3 has 13 residues. Trimming took off 8 bases at V and 2 bases at J, with 12 bases between the two ends. CDR3 sequence (DNA): TGTGCCAGCGGAGTCGGAGTTCAAGAGACCCAGTACTTC. This encodes CASGVGVQETQYF.